This entry describes one T cell receptor (beta chain). Antigen unknown. Looked up from germline, CDR1 is KGHSH and CDR2 is LQKENI. V lost 7 bases and J lost 0; bases outside the gene matches: 6. The CDR3 runs to 14 residues. This entry is derived from a study of cytomegalovirus exposure and HLA in healthy donors. Study details: The study placed approximately 81% of its 398 genotyped donors in the Caucasian-associated ancestry cluster.

Amplification used 60 Vbeta primers and 13 Jbeta primers. Produced via immunoSEQ multiplex PCR; TCRdb's table is partial and in-frame only. Here the sample spans approximately 130,000 clones, around 75% being singletons. General study findings and limits: The authors enumerated over 150 TCR beta chains as linked to cytomegalovirus. For TCR beta chains, V- and J-gene trimming was later linked to a missense DCLRE1C variant.

The TCR sequence derives from a man younger than 40 in good health and CMV-seronegative. This chain connects TRBV18 to TRBJ2-7; 7 bases are shared with TRBD1. Source material: PBMCs. The CDR3 region has the DNA TGTGCCAGCTTACCCGACAGGGACTCCTACGAGCAGTACTTC. Translated, it gives CASLPDRDSYEQYF.